The 11 T cell receptor beta chains in this list originate from one sample, sequenced in a study of CD8 T cells in ankylosing spondylitis. Which antigens these TCRs recognize remains unknown. General study points: Characteristic of ankylosing spondylitis blood, it appeared, was a TCR beta motif comprising eight highly homologous variants.

TCRdb re-called the 5' RACE reads through MiXCR, storing one row per CDR3 protein. The sample includes more than 650,000 distinct CDR3 sequences, over 9.5% seen only once; the top ten take under 0.6%. The material sequenced was blood, either unsorted or a sorted T cell fraction (not recorded which). The receptors were sampled from a male donor with ankylosing spondylitis.

The chain joins TRBV7-9 to TRBJ2-1; TRBD2 matches at 10 bases. J lost 9 bases, V lost 2 bases, and 7 bases had no gene match. Germline loops: CDR1 SEHNR, CDR2 FQNEAQ (reference sequence). The CDR3 loop spans 15 amino acids. Here the CDR3 reads CASSLRSGRGSEQFF. CDR3 sequence (DNA): TGTGCCAGCAGCTTAAGGAGCGGGAGGGGGAGTGAGCAGTTCTTC.

This clonotype was detected only a few times. The chain uses TRBV20-1 and TRBJ1-2, with 12 positions matching TRBD1. CDR1 and CDR2 (germline): DFQATT, SNEGSKA (reference sequence). The CDR3 has 14 amino acids. V lost 6 bases, J lost 5 bases, and 7 bases stayed unmatched. DNA for the CDR3: TGCAGTGCCATCGGGACAGGGGGCCGGTATGGCTACACCTTC. Its translation is CSAIGTGGRYGYTF.

The V gene is TRBV7-2, the J gene TRBJ2-1; 8 bases are a match to TRBD2. CDR1 and CDR2 (germline): SGHTA, FQGNSA. The CDR3 runs to 12 residues. V was pared by 10 bases and J by 4 bases, with 3 bases of the junction left unmatched. The CDR3 sequence: CATGLAYNEQFF. The CDR3 nucleotides read TGTGCCACCGGACTAGCTTACAATGAGCAGTTCTTC.

V is TRBV9 and J is TRBJ2-2, with 12 nucleotides matching TRBD1. The CDR3 has 16 amino acids. Per the germline V gene, CDR1 is SGDLS and CDR2 is YYNGEE. V was pared by 3 bases and J by 8 bases, with 8 bases of the junction left unmatched. The CDR3 region is CASSAPGQGARGELFF. The CDR3 nucleotides are TGTGCCAGCAGCGCACCGGGACAGGGGGCAAGAGGGGAGCTGTTTTTT.

This clonotype was recorded a few times. The J gene is TRBJ2-6, the V gene TRBV5-1; 9 bases align to TRBD1. V shed 1 base and J 2 bases; nucleotides not matched to a gene: 4. Looked up from germline, CDR1 is SGHRS and CDR2 is YFSETQ. CDR3 length: 17 residues. The CDR3 loop is CASSLTGGSAGANVLTF. DNA for the CDR3: TGCGCCAGCAGCTTGACAGGGGGCAGTGCTGGGGCCAACGTCCTGACTTTC.

This clonotype has more than one count but fewer than ten. The chain employs TRBV18 and TRBJ2-7, with TRBD1 identical over 8 bases. V shed 5 bases and J 2 bases; nucleotides not matched to a gene: 8. The germline V gene encodes CDR1 KGHSH and CDR2 LQKENI. This CDR3 has 15 amino acids. The CDR3 sequence is CASSSFPGQAYEQYF. The DNA of the CDR3 is TGTGCCAGCTCATCATTTCCGGGACAGGCCTACGAGCAGTACTTC.

The chain is built from TRBV20-1 and TRBJ2-2; 11 bases line up with TRBD1. The CDR3 is 17 residues long. The trim removed 6 bases at V and 5 bases at J, leaving 14 bases unmatched. Germline CDR1 is DFQATT and CDR2 is SNEGSKA (reference sequence). The CDR3 DNA is TGCAGTGCGCCCGGACAGGGGGCCACCCGGGGGACCGGGGAGCTGTTTTTT. This gives the protein CSAPGQGATRGTGELFF.

V is TRBV29-1 and J is TRBJ1-2, with a possible D match to TRBD1 (5 bases). The V and J ends lost 4 bases and 6 bases respectively, with 9 bases between them. From germline, CDR1 is SQVTM and CDR2 ANQGSEA. This CDR3 has 11 amino acids. CDR3 coding DNA: TGCAGCGTTGGCAGGGTGAATGGCTACACCTTC. Translation: CSVGRVNGYTF.

This chain joins TRBV29-1 and TRBJ1-1; 7 bases fit TRBD1. Germline assignment: CDR1 SQVTM and CDR2 ANQGSEA. V shed 8 bases and J 1 base; nucleotides not matched to a gene: 7. The CDR3 runs to 13 residues. CDR3 coding DNA: TGCAGCTCGTCCCGGGACAGGAACACTGAAGCTTTCTTT. This sequence encodes CSSSRDRNTEAFF.

This clonotype was found a few times. This chain connects TRBV20-1 to TRBJ1-1, with a possible D match to TRBD1 (5 bases). Germline-derived CDR1 and CDR2 are DFQATT and SNEGSKA (reference sequence). The CDR3 sequence is 15 residues long. The V and J ends lost 2 bases and 1 base respectively, with 14 bases between them. CDR3: CSARLWAGKNTEAFF. As DNA, the CDR3 is TGCAGTGCTAGACTATGGGCAGGGAAGAACACTGAAGCTTTCTTT.

There are many counts of this clonotype. This chain joins TRBV7-2 and TRBJ1-2; no firm D call. The CDR3 is 13 residues long. The germline CDR1 and CDR2 sequences are SGHTA and FQGNSA. Between the trimmed V and J ends, which lost 1 base and 4 bases, there was a span of 7 bases. CDR3 in DNA: TGTGCCAGCAGCTTAGTCCCCAGCTATGGCTACACCTTC. The encoded protein is CASSLVPSYGYTF.